These 19 T cell receptor beta chains were all obtained from the same sample, sequenced in a study of CXCR3-negative and CXCR3-positive naive CD8 T cells. General observations from the study: Researchers report that CXCR3-positive naive cells carry more hydrophobic TRB CDR3s than CXCR3-negative naive cells.

cDNA libraries for TRB were generated by 5' RACE incorporating UMI labels. No DNA is given; TCRdb re-called the 5' RACE reads and lists each CDR3 protein once. Its table lists about 98,000 distinct CDR3 sequences. The antigens these receptors bind are not known. The sequencing sample was made of naive CXCR3+ CD8+ T cells from blood. Noted subset: CD45RO-CCR7+CD27+CD95- naive CD8+ T cells expressing CXCR3 (TNR3+). These receptors all come from a human donor in good health. Some clones in this sample may be carry-over from other donors' samples.

The V gene is TRBV28, the J gene TRBJ1-1. Germline V lookup: CDR1 MDHEN, CDR2 SYDVKM. CDR3 length: 14 residues. The CDR3 protein is CASSRGGEVTEAFF.

CDR3 loop: CASSLAPDAQGEQYF. The chain has TRBV5-1 and TRBJ2-7. CDR1 SGHRS and CDR2 YFSETQ come from the germline V gene. The CDR3 extends over 15 amino acids.

The V call is TRBV3-1, the J call TRBJ2-1; checking the TCRdb D call of TRBD2 is not possible without DNA. CDR3 length: 16 residues. Looked up from germline, CDR1 is LGHDT and CDR2 is YNNKEL (reference sequence). The CDR3 here is CASSRNPAGGYNEQFF.

CDR3 loop: CASSATGMRNEQYF. The rearrangement uses TRBV9 and TRBJ2-7; as DNA is missing, the TRBD1 call by TCRdb cannot be tested. The CDR3 length is 14 residues. Per germline, CDR1 SGDLS and CDR2 YYNGEE.

This chain uses TRBV29-1 with TRBJ1-2; the TRBD1 assignment by TCRdb is unverifiable without DNA. Germline V gives CDR1 SQVTM, CDR2 ANQGSEA. This CDR3 comprises 14 residues. CDR3: CSVAGQGANYGYTF.

The chain links TRBV20-1 to TRBJ1-2; with no DNA, the TCRdb D assignment of TRBD1 cannot be verified. CDR1 DFQATT and CDR2 SNEGSKA come from the germline V gene (reference sequence). There are 15 residues in the CDR3. The CDR3: CSARDQKGSYYGYTF.

The chain couples TRBV19 to TRBJ2-1; as DNA is missing, the TRBD1 call by TCRdb cannot be tested. Germline V gene sequence: CDR1 LNHDA, CDR2 SQIVND (reference sequence). The CDR3 totals 14 residues. The CDR3 loop is CASSWGHPNNEQFF.

The chain employs TRBV20-1 and TRBJ2-7; no DNA is available, so the TRBD1 call from TCRdb remains unchecked. Germline CDR1 DFQATT, CDR2 SNEGSKA (reference sequence). The CDR3 length is 13 residues. The CDR3 is CSAANREPYEQYF.

The rearrangement links TRBV20-1 to TRBJ2-7; the D gene TCRdb calls, TRBD2, cannot be checked with no DNA. This CDR3 region has 14 residues. Germline lookup yields CDR1 DFQATT and CDR2 SNEGSKA (reference sequence). The CDR3 reads CSARSGGVDYEQYF.

The chain couples TRBV2 to TRBJ2-1. This CDR3 is built from 16 residues. Looked up from germline, CDR1 is SNHLY and CDR2 is FYNNEI. The CDR3 reads CASSEQADAFHNEQFF.

This chain uses TRBV7-9 with TRBJ2-7. Germline CDR1 is SEHNR and CDR2 is FQNEAQ (reference sequence). The CDR3 has 14 residues. CDR3 protein: CASSLGQRAYEQYF.

The chain is built from TRBV7-3 and TRBJ2-1; checking the TCRdb D call of TRBD1 is not possible without DNA. The CDR3 runs 16 residues. Germline assignment: CDR1 SGHTA and CDR2 FQGTGA. This chain's CDR3 is CASSLSRDGSDNEQFF.

The V call is TRBV28, the J call TRBJ2-7; the D call from TCRdb, TRBD1, cannot be confirmed without DNA. CDR1 is MDHEN, CDR2 SYDVKM, per germline. CDR3 length equals 18 residues. The CDR3 region is CASQDTTDSPFYSYEQYF.

The chain links TRBV6-2 or TRBV6-3 to TRBJ2-1; TCRdb picks TRBD1, but there is no DNA to check that call. This CDR3 is built from 15 residues. The germline CDR1 and CDR2 sequences are MNHEY and SVGEGT. This CDR3 is CASSYSVAPPQEQFF.

CDR3 in amino acids: CASSFTPEGQETQYF. The chain is built from TRBV7-6 and TRBJ2-5; TCRdb gives TRBD2 as the D gene, but with no DNA this cannot be confirmed. Germline V gives CDR1 SGHVS, CDR2 FNYEAQ. The CDR3 consists of 15 residues.

This sequence joins TRBV29-1 and TRBJ2-2. Germline V gene lookup returns CDR1 SQVTM and CDR2 ANQGSEA. The CDR3 has 16 residues. CDR3 sequence reads: CSVELYPVSNTGELFF.

The J gene is TRBJ2-5, the V gene TRBV7-6; checking the TCRdb D call of TRBD2 is not possible without DNA. CDR1 is SGHVS, CDR2 FNYEAQ, per germline. The CDR3 is 19 amino acids. CDR3 residues: CASSSRALAGGPPQETQYF.

The gene calls are TRBV7-6 and TRBJ2-1; TCRdb indicates TRBD1, and absent DNA this call remains unverified. Germline-derived CDR1 and CDR2 are SGHVS and FNYEAQ. There are 15 residues in the CDR3. The chain's CDR3 is CASSFGGSRYNEQFF.

The genes are TRBV6-2 or TRBV6-3 and TRBJ1-5. Germline V gene lookup returns CDR1 MNHEY and CDR2 SVGEGT. CDR3 length equals 12 residues. The CDR3 sequence: CASSYLLQPQHF.